One and the same sample provided the 9 T cell receptor beta chains below, sequenced in a study of blood T cell repertoires in COVID-19. Method: immunoSEQ multiplex PCR; TCRdb's copy keeps in-frame clones and lacks some. This table has some 45,000 clones, roughly 92% appearing once. The sequencing sample was made of peripheral blood. The receptors shown here come from a man between 50 and 59 years old with active COVID-19.

The chain combines TRBV6-5 with TRBJ2-1; 12 positions agree with TRBD2. From germline, CDR1 is MNHEY and CDR2 SVGAGI. The CDR3 has 15 residues. V dropped 8 bases and J dropped 6; count of bases not matched to a gene: 8. The CDR3, as DNA: TGTGCCAGCCGACGACTAGCGGGAGACACCAATGAGCAGTTCTTC. It codes for CASRRLAGDTNEQFF.

The CDR3 sequence is CASRTGYQDEQYF. The CDR3, as DNA: TGTGCCAGCAGAACAGGGTATCAGGACGAGCAGTACTTC. The chain carries TRBV2 and TRBJ2-7; perhaps TRBD1 as D (6 bases). Germline CDR1 is SNHLY and CDR2 is FYNNEI. This CDR3 contains 13 residues. The V gene lost 6 bases and the J gene lost 5 bases, with 14 bases spanning the gap.

The chain employs TRBV11-2 and TRBJ2-7, with TRBD1 identical over 9 bases. This CDR3 is 15 amino acids long. After removal of 4 bases from V and 0 bases from J, the junction contained 4 bases not matched to a gene. Per the germline V gene, CDR1 is SGHAT and CDR2 is FQNNGV. The CDR3: CASSSRQGGSYEQYF. The CDR3 DNA follows: TGTGCCAGCAGCTCGAGACAGGGGGGCTCCTACGAGCAGTACTTC.

This rearrangement joins TRBV2 to TRBJ2-3; 11 positions match TRBD1. Trimming removed 8 bases from V and 4 bases from J; junction bases left unmatched: 5. From germline, CDR1 is SNHLY and CDR2 FYNNEI. The CDR3 runs to 14 residues. CDR3 bases: TGTGCCAGCGGCCGGGACAGGGGGGCAGATACGCAGTATTTT. Residues: CASGRDRGADTQYF.

The rearrangement joins TRBV27 to TRBJ2-2; 7 nucleotides line up with TRBD2. CDR1 is MNHEY, CDR2 SMNVEV, per germline (reference sequence). J lost 3 bases, V lost 4 bases, and 8 bases had no gene match. The CDR3 has 16 residues. CDR3 DNA: TGTGCCAGCAGTTCCCCCAGCGGGACTGACACCGGGGAGCTGTTTTTT. Its protein product is CASSSPSGTDTGELFF.

This clone turned up a few times. The chain is built from TRBV5-1 and TRBJ1-1, with D uncertain. Deletions cut 2 bases from V and 2 bases from J, with 10 bases between. The CDR3 has 14 amino acids. Looked up from germline, CDR1 is SGHRS and CDR2 is YFSETQ. In DNA form, the CDR3 reads TGCGCCAGCAGCTTCGACACCCGAAACACTGAAGCTTTCTTT. Its translation is CASSFDTRNTEAFF.

The rearrangement joins TRBV28 to TRBJ1-2, with a weak D call TRBD1 (5 bases). Trimming cost V 5 bases and J 5 bases, with 15 bases left between them. Germline CDR1 MDHEN, CDR2 SYDVKM. The CDR3 spans 14 residues. This CDR3 is CASSPGGGTYGYTF. CDR3 nucleotides: TGTGCCAGCAGTCCCGGGGGGGGGACTTATGGCTACACCTTC.

The rearrangement uses TRBV5-3 and TRBJ2-1; 7 nucleotides match TRBD2. TRBV5-3 is an ORF; its function is uncertain. This CDR3 is 17 amino acids long. Unmatched junction bases numbered 9, after V lost 0 bases and J lost 3 bases. CDR3 sequence (DNA): TGTGCCAGAAGCTTGGAGGTTAGCGGGCCTAGCTACAATGAGCAGTTCTTC. It translates to CARSLEVSGPSYNEQFF.

The genes are TRBV28 and TRBJ1-6; D is possibly TRBD1 (6 bases). The CDR3 length is 16 residues. The germline gives CDR1 MDHEN, CDR2 SYDVKM. V lost 2 bases to trimming and J lost 10 bases, with 18 bases between them. The CDR3 sequence is CASSLGVRGRESPLHF. CDR3 nucleotide sequence: TGTGCCAGCAGTTTAGGGGTGCGGGGGCGCGAATCACCCCTCCACTTT.